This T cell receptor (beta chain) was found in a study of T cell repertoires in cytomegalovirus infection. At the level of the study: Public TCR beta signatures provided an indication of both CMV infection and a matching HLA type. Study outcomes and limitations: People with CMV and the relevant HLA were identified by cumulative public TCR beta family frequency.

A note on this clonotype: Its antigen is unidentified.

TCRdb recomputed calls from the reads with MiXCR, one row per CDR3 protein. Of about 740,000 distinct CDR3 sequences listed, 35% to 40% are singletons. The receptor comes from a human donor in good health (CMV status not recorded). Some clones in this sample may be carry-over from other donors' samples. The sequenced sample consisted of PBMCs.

Written as DNA, the CDR3 is TGCATCTCAGGGGAGCAGTACTTC. It is translated as CISGEQYF. This rearrangement joins TRBV29-1 to TRBJ2-7, with D possibly matching TRBD1 (5 bases). The germline V gene encodes CDR1 SQVTM and CDR2 ANQGSEA. The CDR3 consists of 8 residues.